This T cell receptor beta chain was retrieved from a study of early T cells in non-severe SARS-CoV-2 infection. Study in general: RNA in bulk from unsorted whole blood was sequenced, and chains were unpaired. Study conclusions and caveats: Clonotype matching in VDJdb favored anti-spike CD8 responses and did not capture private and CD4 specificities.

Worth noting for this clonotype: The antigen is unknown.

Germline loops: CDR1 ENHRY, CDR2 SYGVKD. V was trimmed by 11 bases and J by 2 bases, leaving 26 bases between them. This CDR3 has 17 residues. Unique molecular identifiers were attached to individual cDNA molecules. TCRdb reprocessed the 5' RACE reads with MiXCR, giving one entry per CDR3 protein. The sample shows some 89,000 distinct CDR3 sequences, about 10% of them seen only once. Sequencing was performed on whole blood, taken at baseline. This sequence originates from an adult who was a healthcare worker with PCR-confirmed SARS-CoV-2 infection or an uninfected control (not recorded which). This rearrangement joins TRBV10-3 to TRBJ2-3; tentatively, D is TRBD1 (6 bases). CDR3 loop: CASPPGRQGSFTDTQYF. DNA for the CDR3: TGTGCCTCTCCACCCGGCCGGCAGGGGAGTTTCACAGATACGCAGTATTTT.